The clone carrying this T cell receptor beta chain was counted only a few times. Here immunoSEQ multiplex PCR was the method, and the copy in TCRdb shows in-frame clones only, minus some. The table includes more than 40,000 clones, around 85% detected once. This sample stems from a study of T cells in tumors after PD-1 blockade. Across the study: Some patients also took daily vismodegib 150 mg during anti-PD-1 treatment.

The CDR3 is made up of 15 amino acids. The ends lost 1 base at V and 4 bases at J; junction bases unmatched: 2. Germline V gene data show CDR1 as LGHDT and CDR2 as YNNKEL (reference sequence). This rearrangement joins TRBV3-1 (or the pseudogene TRBV3-2) to TRBJ2-5; 11 nucleotides agree with TRBD2. This TCR came from a human donor with advanced basal cell or squamous cell carcinoma (not recorded which). The sample here was PBMCs, taken before anti-PD-1 therapy. CDR3 nucleotides: TGTGCCAGCAGCCAAGCACTAGCGGGAGCAGAGACCCAGTACTTC. This encodes CASSQALAGAETQYF.